The clone carrying this T cell receptor beta chain appeared once. Antigen specificity is unknown. These data originate in a study of T cell responses to AZD1222 COVID-19 vaccine. Broader study findings: Sampling captured repertoires only after the peak T cell response. Clonal diversity was possibly underestimated; the donors were predominantly white British and more often female.

Sequencing was performed with immunoSEQ multiplex PCR; in TCRdb, only in-frame clones are kept and a portion is missing. This sample has 97,000 or so clones; 70% to 90% occur once, and the top ten carry 4% to 6%. Germline V gene lookup returns CDR1 SGHRS and CDR2 YFSETQ. The CDR3 is 16 amino acids. V lost 4 bases and J 0 bases, leaving 16 bases between the germline ends. The sequences come from peripheral blood, collected on day 0 of AZD1222 vaccination. The chain joins TRBV5-1 to TRBJ1-1, with a possible D match to TRBD1 (5 bases). The receptor was isolated from an adult in good health. The CDR3 protein is CASSGRDVTMNTEAFF. CDR3 nucleotide sequence: TGCGCCAGCAGCGGGCGGGACGTTACGATGAACACTGAAGCTTTCTTT.